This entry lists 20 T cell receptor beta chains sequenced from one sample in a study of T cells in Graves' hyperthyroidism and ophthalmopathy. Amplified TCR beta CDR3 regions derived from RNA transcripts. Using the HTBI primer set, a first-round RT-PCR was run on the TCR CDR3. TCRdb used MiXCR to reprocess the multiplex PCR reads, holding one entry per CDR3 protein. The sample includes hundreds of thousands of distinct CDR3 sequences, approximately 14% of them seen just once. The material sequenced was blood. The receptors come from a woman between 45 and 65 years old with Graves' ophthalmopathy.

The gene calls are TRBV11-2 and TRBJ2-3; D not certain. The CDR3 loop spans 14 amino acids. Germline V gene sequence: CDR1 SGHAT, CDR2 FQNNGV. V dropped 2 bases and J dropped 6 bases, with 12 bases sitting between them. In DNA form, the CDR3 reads TGTGCCAGCAGCTTACTTACGACGATCGATACGCAGTATTTT. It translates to CASSLLTTIDTQYF.

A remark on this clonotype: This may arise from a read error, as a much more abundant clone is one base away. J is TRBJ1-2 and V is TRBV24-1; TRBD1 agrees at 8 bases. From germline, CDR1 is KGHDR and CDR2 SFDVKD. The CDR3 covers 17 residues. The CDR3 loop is CASSDFRGQGGNYGYTF. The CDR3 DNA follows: TGTGCCTCCAGTGATTTCCGCGGACAGGGCGGTAACTATGGCTACACCTTC.

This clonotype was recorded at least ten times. In DNA, the CDR3 is TGTGCCAGCAGCTTGAACAGGGGCTATGGCTACACCTTC. Translation gives CASSLNRGYGYTF. The gene calls are TRBV5-8 and TRBJ1-2, with 7 nucleotides matching TRBD1. The CDR3 has 13 residues. Per the germline V gene, CDR1 is SGHTS and CDR2 is YDEGEE. The V segment lost 1 base and the J segment 4 bases; nucleotides outside the gene matches: 1.

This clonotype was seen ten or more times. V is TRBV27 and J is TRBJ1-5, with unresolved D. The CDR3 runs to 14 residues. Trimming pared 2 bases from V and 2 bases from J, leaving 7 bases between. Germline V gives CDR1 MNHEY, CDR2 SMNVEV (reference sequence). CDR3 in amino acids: CASSLRPGNQPQHF. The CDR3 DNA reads TGTGCCAGCAGTTTAAGGCCAGGCAATCAGCCCCAGCATTTT.

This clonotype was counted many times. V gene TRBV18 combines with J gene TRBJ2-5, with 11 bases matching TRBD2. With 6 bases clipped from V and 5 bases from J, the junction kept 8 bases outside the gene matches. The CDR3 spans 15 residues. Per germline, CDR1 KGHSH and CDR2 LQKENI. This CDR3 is CASSPPSGRRETQYF. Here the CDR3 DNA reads TGTGCCAGCTCCCCTCCTAGCGGGAGGAGGGAGACCCAGTACTTC.

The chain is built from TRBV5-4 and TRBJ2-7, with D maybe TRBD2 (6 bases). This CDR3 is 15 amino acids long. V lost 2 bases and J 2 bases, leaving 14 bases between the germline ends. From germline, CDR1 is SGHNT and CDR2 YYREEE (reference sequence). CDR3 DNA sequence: TGTGCCAGCAGCTTTTCTGTGGGGGAGGCCTACGAGCAGTACTTC. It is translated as CASSFSVGEAYEQYF.

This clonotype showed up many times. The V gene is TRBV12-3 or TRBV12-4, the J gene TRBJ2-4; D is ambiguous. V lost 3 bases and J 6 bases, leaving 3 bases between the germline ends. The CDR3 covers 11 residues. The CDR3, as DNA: TGTGCCAGCAGTTTTTTAAACATTCAGTACTTC. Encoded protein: CASSFLNIQYF.

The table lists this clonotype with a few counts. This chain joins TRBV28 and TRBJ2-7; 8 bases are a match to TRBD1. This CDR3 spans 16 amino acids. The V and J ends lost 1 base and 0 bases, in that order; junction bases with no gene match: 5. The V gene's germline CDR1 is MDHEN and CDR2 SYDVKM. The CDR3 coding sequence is TGTGCCAGCAGTTTATATCAGGGGGCGAACTCCTACGAGCAGTACTTC. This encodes CASSLYQGANSYEQYF. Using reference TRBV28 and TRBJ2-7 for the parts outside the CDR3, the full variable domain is DVKVTQSSRYLVKRTGEKVFLECVQDMDHENMFWYRQDPGLGLRLIYFSYDVKMKEKGDIPEGYSVSREKKERFSLILESASTNQTSMYLCASSLYQGANSYEQYFGPGTRLTVT.

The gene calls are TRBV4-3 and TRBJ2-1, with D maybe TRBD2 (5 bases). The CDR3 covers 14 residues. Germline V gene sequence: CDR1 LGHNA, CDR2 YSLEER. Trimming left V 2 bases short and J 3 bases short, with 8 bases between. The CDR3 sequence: CASSQRGGYNEQFF. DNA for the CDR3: TGCGCCAGCAGCCAACGGGGTGGCTACAATGAGCAGTTCTTC.

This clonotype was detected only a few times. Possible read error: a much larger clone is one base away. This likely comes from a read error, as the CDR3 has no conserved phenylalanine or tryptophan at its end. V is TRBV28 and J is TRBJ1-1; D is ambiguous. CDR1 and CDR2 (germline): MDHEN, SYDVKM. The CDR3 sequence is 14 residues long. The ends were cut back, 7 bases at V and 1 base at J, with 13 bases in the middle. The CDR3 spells CASTPDTANTEAFL. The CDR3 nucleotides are TGTGCCAGCACTCCAGACACAGCGAACACTGAAGCTTTCCTT.

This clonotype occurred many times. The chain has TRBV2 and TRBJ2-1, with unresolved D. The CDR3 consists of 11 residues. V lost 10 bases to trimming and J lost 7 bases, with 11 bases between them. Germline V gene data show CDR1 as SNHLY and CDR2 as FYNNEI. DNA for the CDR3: TGTGCCAACCTCGTAAAGAATGAGCAGTTCTTC. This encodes CANLVKNEQFF.

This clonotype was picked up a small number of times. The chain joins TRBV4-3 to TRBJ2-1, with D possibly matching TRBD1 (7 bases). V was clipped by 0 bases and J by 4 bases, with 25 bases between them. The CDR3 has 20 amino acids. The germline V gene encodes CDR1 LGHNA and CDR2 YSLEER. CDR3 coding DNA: TGCGCCAGCAGCCAAGAAATAGGTCAGGGGGGCAGTCGGCAATACAATGAGCAGTTCTTC. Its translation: CASSQEIGQGGSRQYNEQFF.

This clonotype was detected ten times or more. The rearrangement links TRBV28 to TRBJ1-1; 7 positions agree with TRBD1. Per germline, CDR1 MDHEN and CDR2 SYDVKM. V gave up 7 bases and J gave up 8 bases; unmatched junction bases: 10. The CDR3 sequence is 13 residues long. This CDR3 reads CASNPGTAGEAFF. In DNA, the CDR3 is TGTGCCAGCAACCCCGGGACAGCTGGCGAAGCTTTCTTT.

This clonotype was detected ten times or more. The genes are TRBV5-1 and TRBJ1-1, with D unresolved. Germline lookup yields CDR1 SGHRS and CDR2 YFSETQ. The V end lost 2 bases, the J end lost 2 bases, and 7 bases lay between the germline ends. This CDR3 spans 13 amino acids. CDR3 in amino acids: CASSFGSNTEAFF. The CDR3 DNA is TGCGCCAGCAGCTTCGGCAGTAACACTGAAGCTTTCTTT.

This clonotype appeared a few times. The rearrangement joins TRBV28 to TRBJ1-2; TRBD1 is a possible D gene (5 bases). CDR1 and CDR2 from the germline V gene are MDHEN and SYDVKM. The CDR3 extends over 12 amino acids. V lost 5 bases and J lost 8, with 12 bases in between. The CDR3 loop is CASSGGRRGYTF. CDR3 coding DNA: TGTGCCAGCAGTGGGGGGAGGAGGGGCTACACCTTC.

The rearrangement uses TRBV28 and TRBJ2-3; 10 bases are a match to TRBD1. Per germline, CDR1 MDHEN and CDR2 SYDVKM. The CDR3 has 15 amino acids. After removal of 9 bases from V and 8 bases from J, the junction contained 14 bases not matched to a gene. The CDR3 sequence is CASRAGTGVGSTQYF. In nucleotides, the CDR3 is TGTGCCAGTAGAGCCGGGACAGGGGTGGGGAGTACGCAGTATTTT.

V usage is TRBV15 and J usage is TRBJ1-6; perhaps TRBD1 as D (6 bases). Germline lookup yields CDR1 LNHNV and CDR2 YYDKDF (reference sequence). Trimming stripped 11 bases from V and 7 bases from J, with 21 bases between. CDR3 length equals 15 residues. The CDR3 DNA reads TGTGCCGTGAGGGGGGGGGCTCTGGGGAATTCACCCCTCCACTTT. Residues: CAVRGGALGNSPLHF.

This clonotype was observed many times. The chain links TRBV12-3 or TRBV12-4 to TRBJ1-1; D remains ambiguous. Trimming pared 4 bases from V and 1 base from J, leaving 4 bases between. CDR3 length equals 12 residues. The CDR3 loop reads CASSWRNTEAFF. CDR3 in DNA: TGTGCCAGCAGTTGGCGGAACACTGAAGCTTTCTTT.

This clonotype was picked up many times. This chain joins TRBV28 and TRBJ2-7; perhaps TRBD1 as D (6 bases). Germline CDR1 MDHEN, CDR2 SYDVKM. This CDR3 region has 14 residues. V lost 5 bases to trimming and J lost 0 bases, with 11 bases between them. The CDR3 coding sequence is TGTGCCAGCAGTAGGCGCAGGGGCTCCTACGAGCAGTACTTC. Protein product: CASSRRRGSYEQYF. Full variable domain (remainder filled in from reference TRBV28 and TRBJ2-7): DVKVTQSSRYLVKRTGEKVFLECVQDMDHENMFWYRQDPGLGLRLIYFSYDVKMKEKGDIPEGYSVSREKKERFSLILESASTNQTSMYLCASSRRRGSYEQYFGPGTRLTVT.

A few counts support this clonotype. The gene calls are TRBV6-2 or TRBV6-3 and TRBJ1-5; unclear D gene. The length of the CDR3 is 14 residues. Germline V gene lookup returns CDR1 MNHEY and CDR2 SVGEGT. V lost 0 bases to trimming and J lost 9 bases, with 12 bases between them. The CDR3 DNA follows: TGTGCCAGCAGTTACTCTAGTCGGGTGATGCCCCAGCATTTT. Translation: CASSYSSRVMPQHF.